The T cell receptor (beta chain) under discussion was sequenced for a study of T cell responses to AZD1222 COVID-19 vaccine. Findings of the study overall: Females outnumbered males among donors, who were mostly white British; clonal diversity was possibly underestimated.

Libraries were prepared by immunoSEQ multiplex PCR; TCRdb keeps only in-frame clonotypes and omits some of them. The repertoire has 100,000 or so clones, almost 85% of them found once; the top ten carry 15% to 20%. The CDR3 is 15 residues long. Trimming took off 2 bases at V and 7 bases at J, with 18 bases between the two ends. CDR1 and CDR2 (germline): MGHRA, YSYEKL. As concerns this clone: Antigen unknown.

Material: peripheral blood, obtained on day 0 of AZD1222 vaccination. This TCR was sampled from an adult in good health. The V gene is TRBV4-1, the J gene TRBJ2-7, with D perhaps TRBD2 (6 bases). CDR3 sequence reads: CASSQLHRRAWEQYF. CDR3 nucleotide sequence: TGCGCCAGCAGCCAATTACACAGGAGGGCGTGGGAGCAGTACTTC.